Here is one T cell receptor beta chain with its context. The antigen remains undetermined. The CDR3 loop spans 14 amino acids. Per the germline V gene, CDR1 is SGHRS and CDR2 is YFSETQ. Trimming left V 0 bases short and J 7 bases short, with 13 bases between. This record belongs to a study of regulatory T cells in long-lasting Graves disease. Overall study: Persistent cases took antithyroid drugs over 5 years and stayed TSH receptor antibody positive.

Study-wide points: Whereas nearly 1,000 public clonotypes were shared by new patients, persistent patients shared more, at approximately 2,700. Repertoires from persistent disease leaned toward TRBV28, TRBJ1-2 and TRBJ2-5.

Relying on iRepertoire HTBI primers and Arm-PCR of CDR3 regions, the team built TCR beta libraries. TCRdb itself ran the multiplex PCR reads through MiXCR, one entry per CDR3 protein. The sample lists 500,000 to 700,000 distinct CDR3 sequences, 25% to 35% seen once, with around 42% in the top ten. The time point is: persistent/refractory GD, antithyroid drugs over 5 years with positive TRAb. PBMCs provided the RNA from which the TCR library was made. The origin of this receptor is a female donor with Graves disease. The source material was peripheral blood mononuclear cells (PBMCs), sampled when the disease was refractory, from a patient treated with antithyroid drugs. The genes are TRBV5-1 and TRBJ1-2, with D perhaps matching TRBD1 (5 bases). Here the CDR3 reads CASSLALPQGGYTF. The CDR3 DNA is TGCGCCAGCAGCTTGGCCTTGCCGCAGGGTGGCTACACCTTC. The full variable domain, rest sourced from reference TRBV5-1 and TRBJ1-2, is KAGVTQTPRYLIKTRGQQVTLSCSPISGHRSVSWYQQTPGQGLQFLFEYFSETQRNKGNFPGRFSGRQFSNSRSEMNVSTLELGDSALYLCASSLALPQGGYTFGSGTRLTVV.